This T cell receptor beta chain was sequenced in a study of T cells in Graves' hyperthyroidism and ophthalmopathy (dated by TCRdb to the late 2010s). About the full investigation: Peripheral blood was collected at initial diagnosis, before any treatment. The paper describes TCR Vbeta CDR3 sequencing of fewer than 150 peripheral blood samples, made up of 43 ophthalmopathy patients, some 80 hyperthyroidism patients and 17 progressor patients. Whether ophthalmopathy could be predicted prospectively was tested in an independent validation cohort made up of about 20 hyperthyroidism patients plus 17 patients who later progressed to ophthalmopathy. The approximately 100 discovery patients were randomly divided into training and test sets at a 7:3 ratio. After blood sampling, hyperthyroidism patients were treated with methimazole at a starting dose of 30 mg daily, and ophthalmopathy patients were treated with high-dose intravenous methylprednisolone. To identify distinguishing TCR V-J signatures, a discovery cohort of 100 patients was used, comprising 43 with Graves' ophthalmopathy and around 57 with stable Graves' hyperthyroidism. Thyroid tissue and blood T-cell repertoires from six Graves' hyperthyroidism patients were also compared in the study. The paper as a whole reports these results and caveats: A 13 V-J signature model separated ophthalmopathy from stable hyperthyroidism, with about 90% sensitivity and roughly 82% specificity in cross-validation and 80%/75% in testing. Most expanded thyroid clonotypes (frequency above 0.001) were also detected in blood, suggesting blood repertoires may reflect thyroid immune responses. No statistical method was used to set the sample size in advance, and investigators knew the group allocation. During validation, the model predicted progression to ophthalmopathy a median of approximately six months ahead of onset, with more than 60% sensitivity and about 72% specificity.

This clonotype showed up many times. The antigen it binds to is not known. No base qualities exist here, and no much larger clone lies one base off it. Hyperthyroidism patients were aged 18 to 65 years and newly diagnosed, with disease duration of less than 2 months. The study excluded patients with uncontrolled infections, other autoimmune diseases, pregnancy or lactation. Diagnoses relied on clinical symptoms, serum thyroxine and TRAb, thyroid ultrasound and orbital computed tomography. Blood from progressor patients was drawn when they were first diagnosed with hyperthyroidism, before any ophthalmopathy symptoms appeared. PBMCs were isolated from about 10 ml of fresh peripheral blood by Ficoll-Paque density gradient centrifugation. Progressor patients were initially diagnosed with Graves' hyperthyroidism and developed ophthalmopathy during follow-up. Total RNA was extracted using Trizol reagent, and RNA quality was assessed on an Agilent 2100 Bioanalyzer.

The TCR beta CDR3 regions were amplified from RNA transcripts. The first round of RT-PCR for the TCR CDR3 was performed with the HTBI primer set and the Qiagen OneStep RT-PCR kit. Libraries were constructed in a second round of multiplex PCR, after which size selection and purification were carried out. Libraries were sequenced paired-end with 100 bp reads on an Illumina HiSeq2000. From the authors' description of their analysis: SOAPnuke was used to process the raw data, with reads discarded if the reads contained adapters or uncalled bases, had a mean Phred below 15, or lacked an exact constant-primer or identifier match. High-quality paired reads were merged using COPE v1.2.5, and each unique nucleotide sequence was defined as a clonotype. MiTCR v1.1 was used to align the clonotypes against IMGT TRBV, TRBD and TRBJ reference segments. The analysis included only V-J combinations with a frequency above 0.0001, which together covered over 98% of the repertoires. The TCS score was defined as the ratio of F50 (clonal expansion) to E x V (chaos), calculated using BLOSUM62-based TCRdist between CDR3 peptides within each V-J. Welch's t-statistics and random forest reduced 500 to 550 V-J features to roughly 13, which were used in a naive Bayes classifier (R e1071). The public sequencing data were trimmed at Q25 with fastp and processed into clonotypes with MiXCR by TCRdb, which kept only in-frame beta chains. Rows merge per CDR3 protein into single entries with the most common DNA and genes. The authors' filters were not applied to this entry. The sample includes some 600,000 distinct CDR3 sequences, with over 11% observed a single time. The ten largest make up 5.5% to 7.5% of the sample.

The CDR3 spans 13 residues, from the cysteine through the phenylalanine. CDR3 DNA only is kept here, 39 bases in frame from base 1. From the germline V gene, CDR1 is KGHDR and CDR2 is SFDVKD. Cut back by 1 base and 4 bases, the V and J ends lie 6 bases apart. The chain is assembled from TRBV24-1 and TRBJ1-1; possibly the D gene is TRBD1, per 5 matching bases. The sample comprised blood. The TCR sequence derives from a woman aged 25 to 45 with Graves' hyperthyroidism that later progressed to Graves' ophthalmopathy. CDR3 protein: CATSDFGATEAFF. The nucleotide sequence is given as TGTGCCACCAGTGATTTCGGGGCCACTGAAGCTTTCTTT.